The rows below give T cell receptor beta chains drawn from one sample of a study of blood T cell repertoires in COVID-19. Data came from immunoSEQ multiplex PCR; TCRdb stores just in-frame clones and leaves some out. In the table there are roughly 190,000 clones, approximately 82% of which are singletons. Specimen: peripheral blood. These receptors were obtained from a man in his fifties with active or convalescent COVID-19. Both conserved end residues are part of each CDR3. A D gene is named only where the DNA matches it firmly. Some rows mark clone size as missing; the rest say once, few, many or name a class of expanded clone.

TRBD1 TRBJ1-4 TRBV5-8 NA CASSLGQGNGNEKLFF TGTGCCAGCAGCTTGGGACAGGGGAACGGGAATGAAAAACTGTTTTTT
TRBD1 TRBJ1-5 TRBV10-3 few CAIGTGDQPQHF TGTGCCATCGGGACAGGTGATCAGCCCCAGCATTTT
NA TRBJ2-5 TRBV19 NA CASSIPPHETQYF TGTGCCAGTAGTATACCCCCCCATGAGACCCAGTACTTC
NA TRBJ2-7 TRBV10-2 few CASNWFPEQYF TGCGCCAGCAACTGGTTCCCGGAGCAGTACTTC
NA TRBJ2-7 TRBV25-1 NA CASSDSPYEQYF TGTGCCAGCAGTGACAGTCCCTACGAGCAGTACTTC
NA TRBJ1-2 TRBV10-3 NA CAISESAGREGGYTF TGTGCCATCAGTGAGTCGGCGGGGCGGGAAGGTGGCTACACCTTC
NA TRBJ1-5 TRBV7-9 once CASSSDVAPRGYSNQPQHF TGTGCCAGCAGCTCCGACGTGGCCCCTCGCGGATATAGCAATCAGCCCCAGCATTTT
NA TRBJ2-5 TRBV5-4 once CASTTRGSGGETQYF TGTGCCAGCACCACCCGGGGAAGCGGTGGGGAGACCCAGTACTTC
NA TRBJ2-1 TRBV5-6 NA CASSNGSERFF TGTGCCAGCAGCAACGGGTCTGAGAGGTTCTTC
TRBD2 TRBJ2-5 TRBV5-4 few CASSLTSAGETQYF TGTGCCAGCAGCCTGACTAGCGCGGGAGAGACCCAGTACTTC
TRBD2 TRBJ2-3 TRBV19 NA CASSILGLAGGATDTQYF TGTGCCAGTAGTATTCTCGGTCTGGCGGGAGGTGCCACAGATACGCAGTATTTT
NA TRBJ2-7 TRBV23-1 once CASSQLWLPLLGCSYEQYF TGCGCCAGCAGTCAACTCTGGCTGCCGTTGCTCGGGTGCTCCTACGAGCAGTACTTC
NA TRBJ2-1 TRBV18 NA CASSLGGDGEQFF TGTGCCAGCTCACTAGGAGGGGATGGGGAGCAGTTCTTC
TRBD1 TRBJ2-7 TRBV18 NA CASSPGTAEQYF TGTGCCAGCTCACCGGGGACAGCCGAGCAGTACTTC
TRBD1 TRBJ1-5 TRBV2 NA CATKGTGGNQPQHF TGTGCCACCAAGGGGACAGGGGGCAATCAGCCCCAGCATTTT
NA TRBJ1-2 TRBV12-3/TRBV12-4 NA CASSLVANYGYTF TGTGCCAGCAGTTTAGTCGCGAACTATGGCTACACCTTC
TRBD1 TRBJ1-2 TRBV25-1 NA CASSVPGGGYGYTF TGTGCCAGCAGTGTGCCAGGGGGCGGCTATGGCTACACCTTC
NA TRBJ2-7 TRBV28 NA CASRSGIEGEQYF TGTGCCAGCAGGAGTGGGATAGAGGGAGAGCAGTACTTC
TRBD1 TRBJ1-5 TRBV15 NA CATSRDTGVNQPQHF TGTGCCACCAGCAGAGATACAGGGGTCAATCAGCCCCAGCATTTT
NA TRBJ1-2 TRBV24-1 NA CATSENGRAYGYTF TGTGCCACCAGTGAAAACGGCAGGGCCTATGGCTACACCTTC
NA TRBJ1-4 TRBV18 NA CASSPPEGLNEKLFF TGTGCCAGCTCACCACCGGAGGGACTCAATGAAAAACTGTTTTTT
NA TRBJ2-3 TRBV7-2 NA CASSLSRAEGTDTQYF TGTGCCAGCAGCTTATCTCGAGCGGAGGGCACAGATACGCAGTATTTT
TRBD1 TRBJ2-5 TRBV6-6 NA CASSRQGSPLQETQYF TGTGCCAGCAGTCGACAGGGATCCCCCCTACAAGAGACCCAGTACTTC
NA TRBJ1-6 TRBV6-5 NA CASSPGKGSTPLHF TGTGCCAGCAGTCCAGGGAAGGGCTCGACACCCCTCCACTTT
NA TRBJ2-3 TRBV28 NA CASSSTINTQYF TGTGCCAGCAGCTCGACTATCAATACGCAGTATTTT
NA TRBJ2-7 TRBV5-5 NA CASSSNPGHSYEQYF TGTGCCAGCAGCTCTAACCCGGGACACTCTTACGAGCAGTACTTC
TRBD2 TRBJ2-3 TRBV18 once CASSPQGAGGNPDTQYF TGTGCCAGCTCACCTCAAGGAGCGGGAGGAAACCCAGATACGCAGTATTTT
TRBD1 TRBJ1-4 TRBV6-1 NA CASSDTGGVPRFF TGTGCCAGCAGTGATACAGGGGGGGTCCCGAGATTTTTT
TRBD1 TRBJ2-7 TRBV4-1 NA CASSQLGDRFYEQYF TGCGCCAGCAGCCAGCTAGGGGACAGATTCTACGAGCAGTACTTC
NA TRBJ2-1 TRBV29-1 NA CSVESSTGKRQFF TGCAGCGTTGAATCAAGCACAGGAAAACGGCAGTTCTTC